Presented here are 23 T cell receptor beta chains from one specimen sequenced in a study of T cells in Graves' hyperthyroidism and ophthalmopathy (dated by TCRdb to about 2019). Libraries were constructed by multiplex PCR. The sequencer listed for this sample is Illumina HiSeq 2000. TCR beta CDR3 regions were amplified from RNA transcripts. For the first round of RT-PCR on the TCR CDR3, the HTBI primer set was used together with the Qiagen OneStep RT-PCR kit. The public reads were quality trimmed at Q25 with fastp and then assembled into clones with MiXCR by TCRdb, keeping productive beta chains. A single entry per CDR3 protein holds the most common genes and DNA from its merged rows. This sample holds under 650,000 distinct CDR3 sequences; 15% to 20% were observed only once. The ten most abundant clones make up 3.5% to 4% of the sample. The sample was blood. The receptors come from a woman aged 25 to 39 with Graves' hyperthyroidism.

The chain uses TRBV18 and TRBJ2-1; D perhaps matches TRBD1 (6 bases). Germline V gene sequence: CDR1 KGHSH, CDR2 LQKENI. CDR3 length: 15 amino acids. The V and J ends lost 5 bases and 2 bases respectively, with 13 bases between them. CDR3 amino acids: CASSETGPPYNEQFF. CDR3 sequence (DNA): TGTGCCAGCTCAGAGACAGGCCCCCCCTACAATGAGCAGTTCTTC.

This clonotype was counted a few times. A read error may explain this, as a much larger clone is one base away. The chain couples TRBV6-9 to TRBJ1-2; no reliable D call. There are 15 residues in the CDR3. Trimming removed 3 bases at V and 8 bases at J, with 19 bases between. Per germline, CDR1 MNHGY and CDR2 SVAAGI. CDR3 sequence (DNA): TGTGCCAGCAGTTACTCGAACCGGGCAGTGGGCGGCTACACCTTC. This gives the protein CASSYSNRAVGGYTF.

The chain couples TRBV20-1 to TRBJ2-2, with D perhaps matching TRBD1 or TRBD2 (5 bases each). Germline loops: CDR1 DFQATT, CDR2 SNEGSKA (reference sequence). This CDR3 is 13 amino acids long. With 6 bases removed from V and 6 bases from J, the gap between germline ends came to 14 bases. CDR3 sequence: CSAGQGVAGELFF. CDR3 coding DNA: TGCAGTGCAGGGCAGGGAGTGGCCGGGGAGCTGTTTTTT.

This clonotype has ten or more counts. V and J are TRBV27 and TRBJ2-5; D uncertain. The CDR3 is 13 amino acids. Trimming pared 3 bases from V and 2 bases from J, leaving 7 bases between. CDR1 and CDR2 from the germline V gene are MNHEY and SMNVEV (reference sequence). CDR3 DNA sequence: TGTGCCAGCAGTTTGATGGGGCAAGAGACCCAGTACTTC. Protein product: CASSLMGQETQYF.

This clonotype occurred a few times. The chain combines TRBV12-3 or TRBV12-4 with TRBJ2-7; possibly TRBD1 or TRBD2 for D (5 bases each). This CDR3 comprises 16 residues. The V end was cut by 3 bases, the J end by 4 bases, with 19 bases between. Here the CDR3 reads CASSFLLTGAGYEQYF. The CDR3 DNA follows: TGTGCCAGCAGTTTCCTCCTGACCGGGGCTGGATACGAGCAGTACTTC.

This clonotype was recorded only once. The chain has TRBV5-1 and TRBJ1-2; a possible D gene is TRBD1 (5 bases). Deletions cut 1 base from V and 4 bases from J, with 17 bases between. The CDR3 has 16 amino acids. Germline values: CDR1 SGHRS, CDR2 YFSETQ. CDR3 loop: CASSLSAGSAVYGYTF. The CDR3 coding sequence is TGCGCCAGCAGCTTGTCCGCAGGGTCGGCAGTCTATGGCTACACCTTC.

The table lists this clonotype with many counts. The chain combines TRBV6-2 or TRBV6-3 with TRBJ2-7, with D unclear. Trimming took 7 bases from V and 3 from J, leaving 10 bases between them. The germline V gene has CDR1 MNHEY and CDR2 SVGEGT. The CDR3 totals 12 residues. CDR3 region: CASISSYYEQYF. For the CDR3, the DNA is TGTGCCAGCATATCCAGTTACTACGAGCAGTACTTC.

This clonotype appeared many times. The V gene is TRBV27, the J gene TRBJ1-2, with D unclear. The V and J ends lost 6 bases and 7 bases respectively, with 9 bases between them. From germline, CDR1 is MNHEY and CDR2 SMNVEV (reference sequence). This CDR3 region has 11 residues. CDR3 in DNA: TGTGCCAGCAGGGATTTGGGTGGCTACACCTTC. Translated, it gives CASRDLGGYTF.

This clonotype was detected only a few times. The J gene is TRBJ2-3, the V gene TRBV4-2; D gene unclear. Trimming removed 0 bases at V and 1 base at J, with 11 bases between. Per the germline V gene, CDR1 is LGHNA and CDR2 is YNFKEQ. The CDR3 runs to 16 residues. The CDR3 loop reads CASSQDLLVGTDTQYF. As DNA, the CDR3 is TGTGCCAGCAGCCAAGATCTGCTAGTTGGCACAGATACGCAGTATTTT.

The table lists this clonotype with many counts. The chain combines TRBV2 with TRBJ2-5; D is perhaps TRBD1 or TRBD2 (5 bases each). Germline V gene lookup returns CDR1 SNHLY and CDR2 FYNNEI. The CDR3 is 15 residues long. V gave up 4 bases and J gave up 5 bases, with 17 bases separating them. This CDR3 is CASSAYGGVGETQYF. The DNA for the CDR3 is TGTGCCAGCAGTGCCTATGGGGGTGTCGGGGAGACCCAGTACTTC.

V usage is TRBV29-1 and J usage is TRBJ1-2; 9 nucleotides line up with TRBD1. In germline, CDR1 is SQVTM, CDR2 ANQGSEA. This CDR3 has 13 amino acids. Trimming took 5 bases from V and 5 from J; bases not matched to a gene: 6. As DNA, the CDR3 is TGCAGCGTTCTAGGACAGGGGATATATGGCTACACCTTC. Translation: CSVLGQGIYGYTF.

V is TRBV7-9 and J is TRBJ2-2, with no clear D. From germline, CDR1 is SEHNR and CDR2 FQNEAQ (reference sequence). The CDR3 is 15 residues long. Trimming shortened V by 1 base and J by 2 bases, and 8 bases separated the two germline ends. The DNA for the CDR3 is TGTGCCAGCAGCTTAGTCCGATCCAACACCGGGGAGCTGTTTTTT. It specifies CASSLVRSNTGELFF.

The CDR3 nucleotides read TGTGCCGGCGCGCCAGGCTCTAACTATGGCTACACCTTC. Encoded protein: CAGAPGSNYGYTF. V gene TRBV7-9 combines with J gene TRBJ1-2; D is unresolved. V dropped 11 bases and J dropped 0 bases, with 13 bases sitting between them. From germline, CDR1 is SEHNR and CDR2 FQNEAQ (reference sequence). The CDR3 has 13 residues.

This chain links TRBV9 with TRBJ2-7, with a weak D call TRBD1 (6 bases). V was trimmed by 2 bases and J by 2 bases, leaving 11 bases between them. Germline V gene data show CDR1 as SGDLS and CDR2 as YYNGEE. CDR3 length: 14 amino acids. CDR3: CASSVTGTTYEQYF. The DNA of the CDR3 is TGTGCCAGCAGCGTCACCGGGACAACCTACGAGCAGTACTTC. The variable domain in full, completed from reference TRBV9 and TRBJ2-7, reads DSGVTQTPKHLITATGQRVTLRCSPRSGDLSVYWYQQSLDQGLQFLIQYYNGEERAKGNILERFSAQQFPDLHSELNLSSLELGDSALYFCASSVTGTTYEQYFGPGTRLTVT.

This clonotype was recorded many times. The chain employs TRBV12-3 or TRBV12-4 and TRBJ1-5, with TRBD1 matching 10 bases. The CDR3 loop spans 14 amino acids. With V trimmed by 6 bases and J by 6 bases, 5 bases remained unmatched. The CDR3, as DNA: TGTGCCAGCAGGCGACAGGGGGCTGGTCAGCCCCAGCATTTT. Protein: CASRRQGAGQPQHF.

The chain links TRBV5-6 to TRBJ2-1; 10 bases match TRBD2. With the DNA end fitting TRBJ2-7 better, the J assignment may be wrong. This CDR3 is built from 15 residues. Germline CDR1 reads SGHDT; CDR2 reads YYEEEE. Written as DNA, the CDR3 is TGTGCCAGCAGCTTTGGGACTAGCGTCTACAATGAGCAGTACTTC. As protein: CASSFGTSVYNEQYF.

The chain uses TRBV12-3 or TRBV12-4 and TRBJ2-2; 7 nucleotides align to TRBD2. The CDR3 sequence is 16 residues long. J was trimmed by 1 base and V by 6 bases; bases with no gene match: 8. The CDR3 here is CASRPGSSGNTGELFF. The CDR3 nucleotides are TGTGCCAGCAGACCCGGGTCTAGCGGGAACACCGGGGAGCTGTTTTTT.

This clonotype was counted a few times. The gene calls are TRBV7-3 and TRBJ1-1; D gene ambiguous. The CDR3 extends over 15 amino acids. V lost 4 bases to trimming and J lost 0 bases, with 12 bases between them. Germline CDR1 SGHTA, CDR2 FQGTGA. The CDR3 sequence: CASSSDLRMNTEAFF. CDR3 DNA: TGTGCCAGCAGCTCGGATTTGCGGATGAACACTGAAGCTTTCTTT.

The gene calls are TRBV5-1 and TRBJ2-7; 9 bases fit TRBD2. Looked up from germline, CDR1 is SGHRS and CDR2 is YFSETQ. V was clipped by 3 bases and J by 5 bases; unmatched bases: 15. The CDR3 runs to 17 residues. The CDR3 sequence is CASSYWSGREGSHEQYF. The CDR3 DNA sequence: TGCGCCAGCAGCTACTGGTCGGGGCGGGAGGGCAGCCACGAGCAGTACTTC.

The gene calls are TRBV5-1 and TRBJ2-5, with a weak D call TRBD2 (5 bases). The CDR3 is 14 residues long. V lost 4 bases to trimming and J lost 3 bases, with 13 bases between them. Germline V gene sequence: CDR1 SGHRS, CDR2 YFSETQ. DNA for the CDR3: TGCGCCAGCAGCCCCTGGAGCGGAGAAGAGACCCAGTACTTC. Translated: CASSPWSGEETQYF. The full variable domain, completed using reference TRBV5-1 and TRBJ2-5, is KAGVTQTPRYLIKTRGQQVTLSCSPISGHRSVSWYQQTPGQGLQFLFEYFSETQRNKGNFPGRFSGRQFSNSRSEMNVSTLELGDSALYLCASSPWSGEETQYFGPGTRLLVL.

This clonotype was seen repeatedly, ten times or more. The J gene is TRBJ1-2, the V gene TRBV30; 8 nucleotides agree with TRBD1. The length of the CDR3 is 14 residues. Germline CDR1 reads GTSNPN; CDR2 reads SVGIG (reference sequence). V shed 4 bases, J shed 8 bases, and the junction held 12 bases outside the gene matches. CDR3 DNA: TGTGCCTGGACCCGAGGACAGGGAAGAGGAGGCTACACCTTC. It specifies CAWTRGQGRGGYTF. Looking up the rest from reference TRBV30 and TRBJ1-2 gives the full variable domain: SQTIHQWPATLVQPVGSPLSLECTVEGTSNPNLYWYRQAAGRGLQLLFYSVGIGQISSEVPQNLSASRPQDRQFILSSKKLLLSDSGFYLCAWTRGQGRGGYTFGSGTRLTVV.

This clonotype was seen repeatedly, ten times or more. The chain combines TRBV11-2 with TRBJ2-7; 7 bases map to TRBD2. J lost 4 bases, V lost 1 base, and 4 bases had no gene match. This CDR3 region has 14 residues. CDR1 and CDR2 (germline): SGHAT, FQNNGV. The CDR3 nucleotides read TGTGCCAGCAGCTTAGTGGGAGGGCCTTACGAGCAGTACTTC. Translation: CASSLVGGPYEQYF.

This clonotype was detected only a few times. This chain connects TRBV4-1 to TRBJ2-5; 7 nucleotides agree with TRBD2. V was clipped by 1 base and J by 4 bases; unmatched bases: 9. This CDR3 has 16 residues. In germline, CDR1 is MGHRA, CDR2 YSYEKL. The CDR3 nucleotides read TGCGCCAGCAGCCAAGTGGGCGCGGGAGAAGGAGAGACCCAGTACTTC. Translation: CASSQVGAGEGETQYF.